This TCR beta chain is from a study of blood T cells in healthy people across ages. The study, taken as a whole, reports: TCR beta diversity was tightly associated with the proportion of naive T cells.

Alongside a J-beta primer mix, a sample-barcoded 5' primer served in a second PCR lasting roughly 7 to 11 cycles. A tag from a template-switch adaptor with 12 random nucleotides marked each cDNA molecule. TCRdb passed the 5' RACE reads through MiXCR, listing each CDR3 protein once. The table shows 700,000 or so distinct CDR3 sequences, with about a fifth occurring only once. This clonotype has just a few counts. What it binds is unknown. The receptor's source is a man aged 65-85 years in good health. Sequenced: blood.

The CDR3: CAISERGGTGPQETQYF. The CDR3 bases are TGTGCCATCAGTGAGAGGGGGGGAACAGGGCCCCAAGAGACCCAGTACTTC. The chain combines TRBV10-3 with TRBJ2-5, with D possibly matching TRBD2 (7 bases). Looked up from germline, CDR1 is ENHRY and CDR2 is SYGVKD. Trimming cost V 2 bases and J 1 base, with 17 bases left between them. The CDR3 is 17 amino acids.